This TCR beta chain was captured in a study of cytomegalovirus exposure and HLA in healthy donors. The study ran its PCR with 60 Vbeta and 13 Jbeta primers. Repertoires were generated with immunoSEQ multiplex PCR, while TCRdb's copy carries only in-frame clones and drops some. The repertoire holds 60,000 to 70,000 clones, with around 80% as singletons. As to this clone: No antigen is known for it.

The study's findings and limits: The dataset shows that most TCR sequences were rare, while some public TCRs occurred in many donors. The number of N-insertions in an Asian-associated ancestry cluster was reportedly below the approximately 700-donor mean in a later analysis. Analyses of presence/absence relied on an assumption of roughly uniform sequencing depth across donors. Several top significant clusters appeared, in a later analysis, to be linked to common viral pathogens.

The specimen sequenced was PBMCs. This receptor was taken from a woman aged 25 to 39 in good health and CMV-seronegative.

The CDR3 bases are TGTGCCAGCTCTCGACAGGGTTCCTACGAGCAGTACTTC. Its protein product is CASSRQGSYEQYF. The V call is TRBV18, the J call TRBJ2-7, with 7 bases matching TRBD1. V lost 6 bases and J lost 1; bases outside the gene matches: 3. The CDR3 runs to 13 residues. Germline CDR1 is KGHSH and CDR2 is LQKENI.